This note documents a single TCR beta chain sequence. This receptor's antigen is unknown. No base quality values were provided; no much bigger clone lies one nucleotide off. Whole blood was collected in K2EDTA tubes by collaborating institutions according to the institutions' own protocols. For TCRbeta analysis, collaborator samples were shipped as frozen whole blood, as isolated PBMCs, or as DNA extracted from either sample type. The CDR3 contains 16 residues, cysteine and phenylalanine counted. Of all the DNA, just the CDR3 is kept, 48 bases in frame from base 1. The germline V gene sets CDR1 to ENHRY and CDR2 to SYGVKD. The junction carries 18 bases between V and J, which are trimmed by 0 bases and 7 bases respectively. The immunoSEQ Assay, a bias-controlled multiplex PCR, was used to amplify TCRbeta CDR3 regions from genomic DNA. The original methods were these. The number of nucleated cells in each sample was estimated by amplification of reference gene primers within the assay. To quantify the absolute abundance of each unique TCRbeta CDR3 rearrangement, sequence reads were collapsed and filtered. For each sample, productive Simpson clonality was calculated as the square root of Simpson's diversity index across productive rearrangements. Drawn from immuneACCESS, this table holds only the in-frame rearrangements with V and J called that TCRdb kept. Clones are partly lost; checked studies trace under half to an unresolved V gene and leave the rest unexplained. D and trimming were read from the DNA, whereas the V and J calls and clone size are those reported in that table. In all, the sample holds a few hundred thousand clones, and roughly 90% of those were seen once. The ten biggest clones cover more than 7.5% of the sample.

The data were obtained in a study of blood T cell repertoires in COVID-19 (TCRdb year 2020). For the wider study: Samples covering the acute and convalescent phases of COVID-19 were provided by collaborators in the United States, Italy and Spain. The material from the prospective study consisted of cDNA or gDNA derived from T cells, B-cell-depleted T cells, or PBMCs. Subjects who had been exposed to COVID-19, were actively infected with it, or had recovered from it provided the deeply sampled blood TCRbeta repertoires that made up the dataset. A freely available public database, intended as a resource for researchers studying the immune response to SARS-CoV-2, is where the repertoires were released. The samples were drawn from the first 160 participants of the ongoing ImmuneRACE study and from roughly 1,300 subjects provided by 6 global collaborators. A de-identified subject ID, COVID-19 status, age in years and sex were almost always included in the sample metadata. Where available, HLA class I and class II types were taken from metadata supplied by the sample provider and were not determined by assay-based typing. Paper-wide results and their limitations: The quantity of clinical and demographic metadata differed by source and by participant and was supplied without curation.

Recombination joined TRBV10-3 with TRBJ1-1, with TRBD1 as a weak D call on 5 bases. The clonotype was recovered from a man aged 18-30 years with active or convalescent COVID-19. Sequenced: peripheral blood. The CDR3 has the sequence CAISESNRFTPNEAFF. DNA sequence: TGTGCCATCAGTGAGTCGAACAGGTTTACCCCGAATGAAGCTTTCTTT.